This T cell receptor (beta chain) was obtained from a study of T cell changes during pregnancy in multiple sclerosis. Sequencing was performed with immunoSEQ multiplex PCR; in TCRdb, only in-frame clones are kept and a portion is missing. The data show 40,000 to 60,000 clones, roughly 90% seen once. Trimming removed 3 bases at V and 3 bases at J, with 11 bases between. Germline V CDR1 and CDR2: MNHNS, SASEGT. This CDR3 contains 15 residues. This clone has a single count. This TCR came from a female donor with multiple sclerosis, enrolled in a pregnancy study. V gene TRBV6-1 combines with J gene TRBJ1-4; maybe TRBD1 (6 bases). The sample was CD4+ T cells from peripheral blood mononuclear cells, taken after pregnancy. CDR3 sequence: CASSDNTGSNEKLFF. As DNA, the CDR3 is TGTGCCAGCAGTGACAACACAGGGTCTAATGAAAAACTGTTTTTT.